This TCR beta chain was retrieved from a study of T cell repertoires in cytomegalovirus infection. The overall study: CMV infection plus the matching HLA type was flagged by public TCR beta signatures. Findings of the study overall: CMV-specific TCR beta clonotypes restricted by HLA-C dominated the ex vivo response. Carriers of CMV and the relevant HLA type were discriminated by public TCR beta frequency.

This clonotype was detected only a few times. Its antigen is not known. TCRdb passed the reads through MiXCR, listing each CDR3 protein once. The sample includes a few hundred thousand distinct CDR3 sequences, approximately 26% seen only once; the top ten take 13%. Germline lookup yields CDR1 LNHDA and CDR2 SQIVND (reference sequence). The V gene end was trimmed by 7 bases and the J gene end by 6 bases; junction bases not matched to a gene: 11. CDR3 size: 16 residues. This receptor was taken from a human donor in good health (CMV status not recorded). Some clones in this sample may be carry-over from other donors' samples. Sequencing used PBMCs. This sequence joins TRBV19 and TRBJ1-5; 11 bases align to TRBD1. CDR3 nucleotides: TGTGCCAGTACCCCGTGGGACAGGGGGGACGGTCAGCCCCAGCATTTT. This gives the protein CASTPWDRGDGQPQHF.